These T cell receptor beta chains were read from a single sample in a study of cytomegalovirus exposure and HLA in healthy donors. This table comes from immunoSEQ multiplex PCR, and its TCRdb copy is limited to in-frame clones, with some not included. The table lists approximately 100,000 clones, over 60% of them singletons. Material: PBMCs. The receptor source for this set is a female donor in good health and CMV-seropositive. The CDR3 runs from the conserved cysteine through the conserved F or W. The order of the fields is V gene, CDR3 protein.

V: TRBV7-2
CDR3: CASSVPTSGESTDTQYF

V: TRBV29-1
CDR3: CSANRQGPVGYTF

V: TRBV7-9
CDR3: CASSATSGGPRQFF

V: TRBV5-4
CDR3: CASSYVEVNTEAFF

V: TRBV6-5
CDR3: CASSYSVRAQTIQYF

V: TRBV30
CDR3: CAWGRGYYGYTF

V: TRBV19
CDR3: CASSNRGQHEQYF

V: TRBV6-5
CDR3: CASSYRRGANYGYTF

V: TRBV7-3
CDR3: CASSPSGGDEQFF

V: TRBV5-1
CDR3: CASSLRQAYEQYF

V: TRBV5-4
CDR3: CASSLAGAGNTIYF